This T cell receptor (beta chain) was identified in a study of cytotoxic CD8 clonotypes in ibrutinib-treated CLL. About the research overall: The authors obtained response samples at a median of around 11 months of treatment, range 6 to 36.

About this clone itself: Antigen unknown.

A 1 in 200,000 to 1 in 1 million T cell depth was the sequencing target. TCRdb keeps only in-frame clones here, not all; method: immunoSEQ multiplex PCR. The sample gives about 160,000 clones, 70% to 90% of which show up once; approximately 3% is in the top ten. General study points: Clonality was higher at ibrutinib response and returned toward baseline at progression.

CDR1 and CDR2 from the germline V gene are PRHDT and FYEKMQ (reference sequence). This CDR3 region has 16 residues. V gave up 6 bases and J gave up 4 bases, with 20 bases separating them. V and J are TRBV13 and TRBJ2-3; D is unclear. Sequencing used PBMCs, obtained at disease progression, from a patient treated with ibrutinib. The sequence was collected from a human donor with chronic lymphocytic leukemia. CDR3 residues: CASRSPSPARSDTQYF. In DNA form, the CDR3 reads TGTGCCAGCAGATCTCCGTCCCCCGCCCGGTCAGATACGCAGTATTTT.